This is a list of T cell receptor beta chains from one sample in a study of early T cells in non-severe SARS-CoV-2 infection. TCRdb re-derived calls from the 5' RACE reads in MiXCR, one entry per CDR3 protein. The table includes roughly 60,000 distinct CDR3 sequences, about 11% detected once. Specimen: whole blood, collected at baseline. Receptor source: an adult who was a healthcare worker with PCR-confirmed SARS-CoV-2 infection or an uninfected control (not recorded which). CDR3s include the opening cysteine and the closing phenylalanine or tryptophan. A D gene is named only where the DNA matches it firmly. Expanded clones are given a class, and other clones once, few, many or no size at all.

V: TRBV2
D: .
size: .
J: TRBJ1-5
DNA: TGTGCCAGCAGTGATGGGGGTTTAGGCAATCAGCCCCAGCATTTT
CDR3: CASSDGGLGNQPQHF

V: TRBV13
D: .
size: .
J: TRBJ2-5
DNA: TGTGCCAGCAGCCCATCTTGGACGGACCAAGAGACCCAGTACTTC
CDR3: CASSPSWTDQETQYF

V: TRBV7-9
D: TRBD1
size: .
J: TRBJ1-5
DNA: TGTGCCAGCAGCGCGGGACAGGGGCCCAATCAGCCCCAGCATTTT
CDR3: CASSAGQGPNQPQHF

V: TRBV5-1
D: TRBD1
size: .
J: TRBJ2-3
DNA: TGCGCCAGCAGCTATGGACAGGGAGTAACAGATACGCAGTATTTT
CDR3: CASSYGQGVTDTQYF

V: TRBV5-1
D: .
size: few
J: TRBJ2-7
DNA: TGCGCCAGCAGCTTGGAGGGTACAGGAGGGATTCGGCAGTACTTC
CDR3: CASSLEGTGGIRQYF

V: TRBV20-1
D: TRBD2
size: many
J: TRBJ2-1
DNA: TGCAGTGCTAGCGGCGGGGGTCACAATGAGCAGTTCTTC
CDR3: CSASGGGHNEQFF

V: TRBV6-2/TRBV6-3
D: .
size: few
J: TRBJ1-1
DNA: TGTGCCAGCAGCCAAGACAGGCGGATGGCTTTCTTT
CDR3: CASSQDRRMAFF

V: TRBV18
D: TRBD1
size: .
J: TRBJ1-1
DNA: TGTGCCAGCTCACGCGGCCGGGACAGGGGGAGAAGGTTCACTGAAGCTTTCTTT
CDR3: CASSRGRDRGRRFTEAFF

V: TRBV7-9
D: .
size: .
J: TRBJ2-7
DNA: TGTGCCAGCAGCTTAGTGGTCTACGAGCAGTACTTC
CDR3: CASSLVVYEQYF

V: TRBV20-1
D: TRBD1
size: .
J: TRBJ1-2
DNA: TGCAGTGCTAGCCTACAGGGGAACTATGGCTACACCTTC
CDR3: CSASLQGNYGYTF

V: TRBV7-3
D: TRBD2
size: many
J: TRBJ2-5
DNA: TGTGCCAGCAGTCGTAGCGGGGCCCAAGAGACCCAGTACTTC
CDR3: CASSRSGAQETQYF

V: TRBV6-5
D: .
size: many
J: TRBJ2-7
DNA: TGTGCCAGCAGTTACTCGTATAGGGCCGAGCAGTACTTC
CDR3: CASSYSYRAEQYF

V: TRBV5-1
D: .
size: .
J: TRBJ2-2
DNA: TGCGCCAGCAGCTTGACAGTAGCGAACACCGGGGAGCTGTTTTTT
CDR3: CASSLTVANTGELFF

V: TRBV20-1
D: TRBD2
size: .
J: TRBJ2-1
DNA: TGCAGTGCTAGTAAGGGGACTAGCGGGGGCTATGAGCAGTTCTTC
CDR3: CSASKGTSGGYEQFF

V: TRBV20-1
D: .
size: .
J: TRBJ2-7
DNA: TGCAGTGCTAGAGGGCAGAGTTACTACGAGCAGTACTTC
CDR3: CSARGQSYYEQYF

V: TRBV20-1
D: .
size: .
J: TRBJ2-4
DNA: TGCAGTGCGCCGAAACAGGGCTCGGTAGACATTCAGTACTTC
CDR3: CSAPKQGSVDIQYF

V: TRBV12-3/TRBV12-4
D: .
size: few
J: TRBJ1-1
DNA: TGTGCCAGCAGTCCCCGAGGTCAGATGAACACTGAAGCTTTCTTT
CDR3: CASSPRGQMNTEAFF

V: TRBV20-1
D: .
size: .
J: TRBJ2-1
DNA: TGCAGTGTTAAGAGACTAGGCCAGACCCCCTACAATGAGCAGTTCTTC
CDR3: CSVKRLGQTPYNEQFF

V: TRBV20-1
D: .
size: .
J: TRBJ2-7
DNA: TGCAGTACCAGGTCCGTGGAGGAGCAGTACTTC
CDR3: CSTRSVEEQYF

V: TRBV20-1
D: .
size: few
J: TRBJ2-7
DNA: TGCAGTGCGTCCGGGACGAGAGATTACGAGCAGTACTTC
CDR3: CSASGTRDYEQYF

V: TRBV5-1
D: TRBD1
size: .
J: TRBJ2-7
DNA: TGCGCCAGCAGCTTACGGGGACAGGTTAGCTCCTACGAGCAGTACTTC
CDR3: CASSLRGQVSSYEQYF

V: TRBV4-1
D: TRBD1
size: .
J: TRBJ1-6
DNA: TGCGCCAGCAGCCCCTCCGGGACAGGGGTAGGATCACCCCTCCACTTT
CDR3: CASSPSGTGVGSPLHF

V: TRBV5-1
D: .
size: many
J: TRBJ1-1
DNA: TGCGCCAGCAGCTGGGGACAGAACACTGAAGCTTTCTTT
CDR3: CASSWGQNTEAFF

V: TRBV20-1
D: .
size: few
J: TRBJ2-7
DNA: TGCAGTGCTAGAGGGTCGGGAGACCCGGCTTACGAGCAGTACTTC
CDR3: CSARGSGDPAYEQYF

V: TRBV10-3
D: TRBD1
size: .
J: TRBJ1-2
DNA: TGTGCCACCCTGGACAGGGTAGAGTATGGCTACACCTTC
CDR3: CATLDRVEYGYTF

V: TRBV20-1
D: .
size: .
J: TRBJ1-6
DNA: TGCAGTGCTTTAGAGGGGGGAATCAATTCACCCCTCCACTTT
CDR3: CSALEGGINSPLHF

V: TRBV10-2
D: TRBD1
size: few
J: TRBJ1-5
DNA: TGCGCCAGCCGGGGGAGCCCCGGGACAGGGGGCGCGGGCAATCAGCCCCAGCATTTT
CDR3: CASRGSPGTGGAGNQPQHF

V: TRBV5-1
D: .
size: .
J: TRBJ1-2
DNA: TGCGCCAGCAGCTTAGTTGTAACGGGGGTTCCATATGGCTACACCTTC
CDR3: CASSLVVTGVPYGYTF

V: TRBV5-1
D: TRBD2
size: few
J: TRBJ2-1
DNA: TGCGCCAGCAGCTCTAGCGGGGGGGCTTACAATGAGCAGTTCTTC
CDR3: CASSSSGGAYNEQFF

V: TRBV14
D: TRBD2
size: few
J: TRBJ2-7
DNA: TGTGCCAGCAGCCGAACGCGGGGGGCGTTAGACGAGCAGTACTTC
CDR3: CASSRTRGALDEQYF

V: TRBV5-1
D: TRBD2
size: once
J: TRBJ2-7
DNA: TGCGCCAGCAGCTTGGCCCCCGTAGGGAGGGGAGCCTACGAGCAGTACTTC
CDR3: CASSLAPVGRGAYEQYF

V: TRBV18
D: .
size: few
J: TRBJ2-6
DNA: TGTGCCAGCTCACCAGGAGTCCCCTCTGGGGCCAACGTCCTGACTTTC
CDR3: CASSPGVPSGANVLTF

V: TRBV29-1
D: .
size: few
J: TRBJ1-2
DNA: TGCAGCGTTGACAGGCCGGGAGGCTACACCTTC
CDR3: CSVDRPGGYTF

V: TRBV15
D: .
size: .
J: TRBJ2-1
DNA: TGTGCCACCAACCCCACTAGGCTAACCTACAATGAGCAGTTCTTC
CDR3: CATNPTRLTYNEQFF

V: TRBV7-8
D: TRBD2
size: many
J: TRBJ2-3
DNA: TGTGCCAGCAGCTCTAGGGGACTAGCGGGGCGAAAAAGCACAGATACGCAGTATTTT
CDR3: CASSSRGLAGRKSTDTQYF

V: TRBV30
D: .
size: many
J: TRBJ2-7
DNA: TGTGCCTTATCGACAGGTCTTCCGTACGAGCAGTACTTC
CDR3: CALSTGLPYEQYF

V: TRBV6-6
D: .
size: .
J: TRBJ1-2
DNA: TGTGCCAGCAGCCGAGACATCTACTATGGCTACACCTTC
CDR3: CASSRDIYYGYTF

V: TRBV7-8
D: TRBD2
size: .
J: TRBJ2-3
DNA: TGTGCCAGCAGCTTAGGCATAGCGGGGCCGACCCAGGATACGCAGTATTTT
CDR3: CASSLGIAGPTQDTQYF